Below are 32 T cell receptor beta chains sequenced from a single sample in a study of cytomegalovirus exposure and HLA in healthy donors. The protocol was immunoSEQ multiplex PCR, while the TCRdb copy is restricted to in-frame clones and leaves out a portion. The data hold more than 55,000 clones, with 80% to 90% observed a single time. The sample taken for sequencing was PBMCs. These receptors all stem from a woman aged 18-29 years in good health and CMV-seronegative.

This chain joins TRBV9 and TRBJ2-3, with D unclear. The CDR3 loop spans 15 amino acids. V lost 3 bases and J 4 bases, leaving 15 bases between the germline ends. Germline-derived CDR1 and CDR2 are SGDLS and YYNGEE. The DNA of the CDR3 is TGTGCCAGCAGCGAACGCCCCCTAGTCGCAGATACGCAGTATTTT. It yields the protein CASSERPLVADTQYF.

CDR3 nucleotides: TGCGCCAGCAGCACGGGAGTCGATGGTAGCAATCAGCCCCAGCATTTT. Encoded protein: CASSTGVDGSNQPQHF. This chain connects TRBV5-1 to TRBJ1-5, with no clear D. Germline V gives CDR1 SGHRS, CDR2 YFSETQ. The CDR3 has 16 amino acids. Trimming left V 4 bases short and J 0 bases short, with 14 bases between.

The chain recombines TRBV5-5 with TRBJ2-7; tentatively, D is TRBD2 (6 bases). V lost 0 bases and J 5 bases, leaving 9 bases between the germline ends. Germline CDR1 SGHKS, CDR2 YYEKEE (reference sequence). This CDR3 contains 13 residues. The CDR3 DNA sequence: TGTGCCAGCAGCTTGGCCCGCGGGGACGAGCAGTACTTC. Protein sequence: CASSLARGDEQYF.

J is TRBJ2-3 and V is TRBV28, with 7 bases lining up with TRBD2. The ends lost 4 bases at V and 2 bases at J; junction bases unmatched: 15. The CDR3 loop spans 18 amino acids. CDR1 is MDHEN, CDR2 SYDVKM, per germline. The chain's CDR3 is CASSSLGGKRGITDTQYF. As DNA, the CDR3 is TGTGCCAGCAGTTCCCTCGGGGGGAAGCGGGGAATCACAGATACGCAGTATTTT.

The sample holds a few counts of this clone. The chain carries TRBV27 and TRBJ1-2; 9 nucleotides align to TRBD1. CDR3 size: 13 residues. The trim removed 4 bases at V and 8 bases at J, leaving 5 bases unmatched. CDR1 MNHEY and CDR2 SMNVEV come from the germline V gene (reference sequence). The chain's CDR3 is CASSSRTGAGYTF. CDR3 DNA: TGTGCCAGCAGTTCACGGACAGGGGCCGGCTACACCTTC.

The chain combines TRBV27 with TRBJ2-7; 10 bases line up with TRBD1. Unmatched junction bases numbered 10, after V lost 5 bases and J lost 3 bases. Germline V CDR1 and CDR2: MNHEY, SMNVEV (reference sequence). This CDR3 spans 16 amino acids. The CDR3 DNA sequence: TGTGCCAGCAGTAAGGGACAGGGGAGTATGAGCTACGAGCAGTACTTC. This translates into CASSKGQGSMSYEQYF.

CDR3 amino acids: CASIRTSGSYFGEQFF. The CDR3 coding sequence is TGTGCCAGCATCAGGACTAGCGGGAGCTACTTTGGTGAGCAGTTCTTC. V and J are TRBV27 and TRBJ2-1; TRBD2 aligns across 13 bases. The V and J ends lost 7 bases and 9 bases, in that order; junction bases with no gene match: 12. Germline CDR1 and CDR2: MNHEY and SMNVEV (reference sequence). This CDR3 contains 16 residues.

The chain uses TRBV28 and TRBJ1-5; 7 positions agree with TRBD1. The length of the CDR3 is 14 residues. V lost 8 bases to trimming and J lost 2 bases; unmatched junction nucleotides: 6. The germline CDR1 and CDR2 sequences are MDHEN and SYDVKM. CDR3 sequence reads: CASGRDRRNQPQHF. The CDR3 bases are TGTGCCAGCGGCCGGGACAGACGCAATCAGCCCCAGCATTTT.

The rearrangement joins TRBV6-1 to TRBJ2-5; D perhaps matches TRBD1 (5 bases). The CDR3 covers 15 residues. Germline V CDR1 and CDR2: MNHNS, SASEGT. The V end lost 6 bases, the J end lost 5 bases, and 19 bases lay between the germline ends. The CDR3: CASSLQHGHLETQYF. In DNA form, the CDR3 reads TGTGCCAGCAGCCTCCAGCACGGACATCTGGAGACCCAGTACTTC.

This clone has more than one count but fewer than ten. The CDR3 DNA reads TGTGCCACCAGCAAGGTAGCGGGAGTGGGGGAGACCCAGTACTTC. It is translated as CATSKVAGVGETQYF. The V call is TRBV15, the J call TRBJ2-5; 9 bases agree with TRBD2. This CDR3 comprises 15 residues. CDR1 LNHNV and CDR2 YYDKDF come from the germline V gene (reference sequence). V lost 4 bases, J lost 5 bases, and 8 bases stayed unmatched.

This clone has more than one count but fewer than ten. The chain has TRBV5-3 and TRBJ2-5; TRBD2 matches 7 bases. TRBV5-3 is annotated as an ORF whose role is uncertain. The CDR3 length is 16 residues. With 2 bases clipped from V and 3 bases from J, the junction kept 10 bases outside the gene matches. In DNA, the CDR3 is TGTGCCAGAAGCTTCGTAAAGGGAGGGGCTGAAGAGACCCAGTACTTC. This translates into CARSFVKGGAEETQYF.

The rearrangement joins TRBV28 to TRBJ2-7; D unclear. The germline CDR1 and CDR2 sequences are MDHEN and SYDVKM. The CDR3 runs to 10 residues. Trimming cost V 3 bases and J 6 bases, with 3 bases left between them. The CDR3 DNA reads TGTGCCAGCAGTTTCCGCGAGCAGTACTTC. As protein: CASSFREQYF.

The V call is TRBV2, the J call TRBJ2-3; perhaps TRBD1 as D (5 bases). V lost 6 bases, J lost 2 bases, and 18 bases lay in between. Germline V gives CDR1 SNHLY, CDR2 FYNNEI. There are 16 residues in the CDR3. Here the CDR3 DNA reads TGTGCCAGCAGACGTCTAGGGGCCGGATTCACAGATACGCAGTATTTT. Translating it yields CASRRLGAGFTDTQYF.

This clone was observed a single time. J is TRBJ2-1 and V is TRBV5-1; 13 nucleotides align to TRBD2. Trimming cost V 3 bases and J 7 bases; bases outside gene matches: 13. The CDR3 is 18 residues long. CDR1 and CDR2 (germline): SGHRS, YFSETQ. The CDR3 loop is CASSSGLAGVSLRNEQFF. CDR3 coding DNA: TGCGCCAGCAGCTCCGGACTAGCGGGAGTGAGTCTGAGGAATGAGCAGTTCTTC.

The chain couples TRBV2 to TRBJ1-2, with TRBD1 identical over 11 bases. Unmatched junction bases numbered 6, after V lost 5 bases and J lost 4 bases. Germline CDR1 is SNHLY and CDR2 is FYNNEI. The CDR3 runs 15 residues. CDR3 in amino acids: CASSLPGQGGYGYTF. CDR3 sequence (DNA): TGTGCCAGCAGTCTGCCGGGACAGGGGGGCTATGGCTACACCTTC.

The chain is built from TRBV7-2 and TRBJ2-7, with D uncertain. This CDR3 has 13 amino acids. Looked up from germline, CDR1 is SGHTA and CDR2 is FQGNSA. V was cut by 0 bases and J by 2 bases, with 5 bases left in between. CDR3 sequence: CASSLARTYEQYF. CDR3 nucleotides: TGTGCCAGCAGCTTAGCGAGGACCTACGAGCAGTACTTC.

The CDR3 DNA reads as TGTGCCAGCAGTGAAATGGGGGGCACTGAAGCTTTCTTT. Translating it yields CASSEMGGTEAFF. V usage is TRBV6-1 and J usage is TRBJ1-1; perhaps TRBD1 as D (5 bases). Between the trimmed V and J ends, which lost 2 bases and 4 bases, there was a span of 8 bases. The germline gives CDR1 MNHNS, CDR2 SASEGT. This CDR3 has 13 amino acids.

CDR3 residues: CASSDEAEQFF. The CDR3 region has the DNA TGTGCCAGCAGCGATGAGGCGGAGCAGTTCTTC. The chain has TRBV2 and TRBJ2-1; D unclear. The CDR3 extends over 11 amino acids. Germline values: CDR1 SNHLY, CDR2 FYNNEI. The V gene lost 6 bases and the J gene lost 10 bases, with 10 bases spanning the gap.

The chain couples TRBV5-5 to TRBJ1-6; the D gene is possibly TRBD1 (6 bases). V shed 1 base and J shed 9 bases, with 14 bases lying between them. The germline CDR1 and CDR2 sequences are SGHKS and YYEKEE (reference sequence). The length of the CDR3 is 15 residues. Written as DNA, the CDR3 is TGTGCCAGCAGCTTGTCTACAGGGAAAAGTTCACCCCTCCACTTT. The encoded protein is CASSLSTGKSSPLHF.

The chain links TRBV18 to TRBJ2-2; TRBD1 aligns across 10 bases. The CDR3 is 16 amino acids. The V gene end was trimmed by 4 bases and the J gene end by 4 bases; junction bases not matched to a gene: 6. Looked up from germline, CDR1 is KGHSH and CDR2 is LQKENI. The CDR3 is CASSLSGTGVTGELFF. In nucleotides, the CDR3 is TGTGCCAGCTCACTATCCGGGACAGGGGTCACCGGGGAGCTGTTTTTT.

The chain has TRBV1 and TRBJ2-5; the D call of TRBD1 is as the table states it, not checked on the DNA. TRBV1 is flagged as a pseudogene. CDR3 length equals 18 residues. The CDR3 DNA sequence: TGCACCAGCAGCCAAGATAAGATCATTGAACAGAGCCAAGAGACCCAGTACTTC. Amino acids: CTSSQDKIIEQSQETQYF.

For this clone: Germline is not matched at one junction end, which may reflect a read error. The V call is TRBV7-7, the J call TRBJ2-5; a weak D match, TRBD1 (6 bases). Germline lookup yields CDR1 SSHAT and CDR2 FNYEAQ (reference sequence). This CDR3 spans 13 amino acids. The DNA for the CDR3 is TGTGCTAGCAGCCTAAACAGGGTAGAGACCCAGTACTTC. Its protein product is CASSLNRVETQYF.

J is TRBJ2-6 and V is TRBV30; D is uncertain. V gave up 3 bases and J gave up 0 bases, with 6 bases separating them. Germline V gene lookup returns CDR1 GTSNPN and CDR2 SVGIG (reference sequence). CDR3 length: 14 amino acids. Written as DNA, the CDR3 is TGTGCCTGGAGACGCGGCTCTGGGGCCAACGTCCTGACTTTC. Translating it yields CAWRRGSGANVLTF.

CDR3 sequence (DNA): TGCGCCAGCAGCCAGTCTCTAGCGGGGGGGCACAATGAGCAGTTCTTC. Encoded protein: CASSQSLAGGHNEQFF. The rearrangement links TRBV4-1 to TRBJ2-1, with TRBD2 matching 12 bases. Germline trimming cut 3 bases from V and 5 bases from J; bases unmatched to any gene: 5. The CDR3 runs 16 residues. Per the germline V gene, CDR1 is MGHRA and CDR2 is YSYEKL.

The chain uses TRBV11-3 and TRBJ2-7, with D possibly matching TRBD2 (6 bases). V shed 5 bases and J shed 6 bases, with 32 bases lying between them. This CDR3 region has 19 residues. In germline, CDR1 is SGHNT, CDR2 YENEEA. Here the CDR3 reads CASSLRTPPRARPEGEQYF. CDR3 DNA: TGTGCCAGCAGCCTTCGGACTCCCCCAAGGGCCCGTCCGGAGGGCGAGCAGTACTTC.

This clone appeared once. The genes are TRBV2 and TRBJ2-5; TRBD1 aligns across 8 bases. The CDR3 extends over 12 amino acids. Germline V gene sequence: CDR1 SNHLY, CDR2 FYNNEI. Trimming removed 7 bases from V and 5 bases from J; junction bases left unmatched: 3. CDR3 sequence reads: CASKQGAETQYF. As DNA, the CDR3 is TGTGCCAGCAAGCAGGGGGCTGAGACCCAGTACTTC.

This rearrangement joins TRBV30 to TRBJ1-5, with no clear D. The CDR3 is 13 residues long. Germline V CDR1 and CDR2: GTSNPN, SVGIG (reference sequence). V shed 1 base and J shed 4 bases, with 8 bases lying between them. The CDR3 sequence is CAWSEQHNQPQHF. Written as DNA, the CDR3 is TGTGCCTGGAGTGAACAGCATAATCAGCCCCAGCATTTT.

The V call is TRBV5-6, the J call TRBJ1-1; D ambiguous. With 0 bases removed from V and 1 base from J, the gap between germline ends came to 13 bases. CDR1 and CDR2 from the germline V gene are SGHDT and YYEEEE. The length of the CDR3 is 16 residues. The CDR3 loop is CASSLVEDRRNTEAFF. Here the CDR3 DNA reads TGTGCCAGCAGCTTGGTGGAGGACCGCCGGAACACTGAAGCTTTCTTT.

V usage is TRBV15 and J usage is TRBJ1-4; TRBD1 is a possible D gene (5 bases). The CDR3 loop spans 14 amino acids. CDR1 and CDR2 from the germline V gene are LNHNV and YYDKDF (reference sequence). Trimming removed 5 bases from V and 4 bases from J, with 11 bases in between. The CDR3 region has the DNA TGTGCCACCAGCGTCAGGGCAATTAATGAAAAACTGTTTTTT. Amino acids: CATSVRAINEKLFF.

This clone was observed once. The DNA for the CDR3 is TGTGCCAGCAGCTTAGCTTTCGTCGGGAGCTCTGGAAACACCATATATTTT. It encodes CASSLAFVGSSGNTIYF. The genes are TRBV11-2 and TRBJ1-3; no firm D call. CDR3 length: 17 residues. Between the trimmed V and J ends, which lost 1 base and 0 bases, there was a span of 13 bases. Germline V gene lookup returns CDR1 SGHAT and CDR2 FQNNGV.

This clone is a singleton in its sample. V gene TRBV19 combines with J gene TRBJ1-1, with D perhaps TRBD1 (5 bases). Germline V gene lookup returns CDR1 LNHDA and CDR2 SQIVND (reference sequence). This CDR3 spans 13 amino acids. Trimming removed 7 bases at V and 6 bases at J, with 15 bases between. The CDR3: CASTGSWGAEAFF. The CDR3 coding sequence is TGTGCCAGTACCGGATCGTGGGGGGCTGAAGCTTTCTTT.

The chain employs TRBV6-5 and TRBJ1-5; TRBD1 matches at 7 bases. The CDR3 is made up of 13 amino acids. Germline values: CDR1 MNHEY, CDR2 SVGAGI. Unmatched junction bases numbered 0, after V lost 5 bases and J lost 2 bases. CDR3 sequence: CASSQGGNQPQHF. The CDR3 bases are TGTGCCAGCAGTCAGGGGGGCAATCAGCCCCAGCATTTT.